This T cell receptor (beta chain) was sequenced in a study of T cells in Graves' hyperthyroidism and ophthalmopathy. Study findings and constraints: Most thyroid-expanded clonotypes above 0.001 were also found in blood. A 13 V-J signature model discriminated ophthalmopathy versus stable hyperthyroidism.

PBMCs stemmed from 10 ml fresh peripheral blood. To note about this clonotype: The antigen remains undetermined.

Amplified regions were TCR beta CDR3 sequences from RNA transcripts. HTBI primers drove first-round RT-PCR of the TCR CDR3. A single record per CDR3 protein comes from TCRdb applying MiXCR to the multiplex PCR reads. The repertoire consists of about 280,000 distinct CDR3 sequences, with less than 30% occurring once and the leading ten covering over 25%. Losses at the gene ends were 2 bases for V and 6 bases for J; bases not matched to a gene: 2. The CDR3 is 12 residues long. Per the germline V gene, CDR1 is DFQATT and CDR2 is SNEGSKA (reference sequence). Sequencing was carried out using blood. The clonotype comes from a man aged 35-49 years with Graves' hyperthyroidism that later progressed to Graves' ophthalmopathy. This chain joins TRBV20-1 and TRBJ1-1; TRBD1 matches at 8 bases. CDR3 residues: CSARRQGPEAFF. The CDR3, as DNA: TGCAGTGCTAGACGACAGGGGCCTGAAGCTTTCTTT.